A selection of T cell receptor beta chains follows, all from one sample in a study of T cell responses to AZD1222 COVID-19 vaccine. TCRdb's table, derived via immunoSEQ multiplex PCR, lists solely in-frame clones and lacks some. The profile covers about 75,000 clones, with about 91% appearing a single time and roughly 10% taken by the ten largest. The sample was peripheral blood, taken 28 days after the second dose of the MenACWY control vaccine. Source of these receptors: an adult who received the MenACWY meningococcal vaccine as a control. CDR3s include the opening cysteine and the closing phenylalanine or tryptophan. Fields, in order: V gene, CDR3 protein.

V gene: TRBV3-1/TRBV3-2; CDR3 protein: CASSQQQGSNEKLFF
V gene: TRBV19; CDR3 protein: CASSRSGGIQPQHF
V gene: TRBV27; CDR3 protein: CASSPSGVMNTEAFF
V gene: TRBV24-1; CDR3 protein: CATSPTGSYEQYF
V gene: TRBV6-1; CDR3 protein: CASSESYGAEAFF
V gene: TRBV5-8; CDR3 protein: CASSRGQAVNQPQHF
V gene: TRBV7-2; CDR3 protein: CASSFPGSGNTIYF
V gene: TRBV7-2; CDR3 protein: CASSPETSRNPDTQYF
V gene: TRBV5-1; CDR3 protein: CASSLEAQNTEAFF
V gene: TRBV7-9; CDR3 protein: CASRDRELSEQYF
V gene: TRBV7-8; CDR3 protein: CASSLLANTGELFF
V gene: TRBV5-4; CDR3 protein: CASSSGRAYTGELFF
V gene: TRBV5-5; CDR3 protein: CASSSGGPANYGYTF
V gene: TRBV4-3; CDR3 protein: CASSQEGSAAGEYGYTF
V gene: TRBV6-5; CDR3 protein: CASTQGHNYGYTF
V gene: TRBV19; CDR3 protein: CASSIDSRGIYQPQHF